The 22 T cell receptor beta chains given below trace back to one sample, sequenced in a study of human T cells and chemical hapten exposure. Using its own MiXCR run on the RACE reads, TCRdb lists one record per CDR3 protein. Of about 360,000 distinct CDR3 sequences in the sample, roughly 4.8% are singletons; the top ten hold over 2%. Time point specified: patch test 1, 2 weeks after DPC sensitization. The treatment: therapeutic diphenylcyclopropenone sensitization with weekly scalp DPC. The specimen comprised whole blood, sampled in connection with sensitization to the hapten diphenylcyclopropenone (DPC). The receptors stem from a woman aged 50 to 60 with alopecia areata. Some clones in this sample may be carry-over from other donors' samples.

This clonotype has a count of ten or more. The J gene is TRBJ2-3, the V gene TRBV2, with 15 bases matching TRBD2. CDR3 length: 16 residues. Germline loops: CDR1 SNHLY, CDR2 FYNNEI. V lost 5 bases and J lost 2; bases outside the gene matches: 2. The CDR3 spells CASSRTSGGATDTQYF. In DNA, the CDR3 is TGTGCCAGCAGTCGGACTAGCGGGGGGGCCACAGATACGCAGTATTTT. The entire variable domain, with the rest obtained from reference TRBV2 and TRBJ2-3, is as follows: EPEVTQTPSHQVTQMGQEVILRCVPISNHLYFYWYRQILGQKVEFLVSFYNNEISEKSEIFDDQFSVERPDGSNFTLKIRSTKLEDSAMYFCASSRTSGGATDTQYFGPGTRLTVL.

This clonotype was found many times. CDR3 coding DNA: TGTGCCAGCAGTACTCCACGACAGATTTCGCAGCCCCAGCATTTT. It specifies CASSTPRQISQPQHF. V usage is TRBV28 and J usage is TRBJ1-5, with a possible D match to TRBD1 (5 bases). CDR1 is MDHEN, CDR2 SYDVKM, per germline. The CDR3 consists of 15 residues. The V and J ends lost 5 bases and 7 bases respectively, with 18 bases between them.

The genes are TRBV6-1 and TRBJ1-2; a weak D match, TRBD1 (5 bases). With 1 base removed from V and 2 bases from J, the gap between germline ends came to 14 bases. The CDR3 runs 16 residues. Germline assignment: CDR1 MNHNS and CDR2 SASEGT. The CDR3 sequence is CASSEVRIKGNYGYTF. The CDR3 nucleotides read TGTGCCAGCAGTGAAGTGAGGATAAAGGGGAACTATGGCTACACCTTC.

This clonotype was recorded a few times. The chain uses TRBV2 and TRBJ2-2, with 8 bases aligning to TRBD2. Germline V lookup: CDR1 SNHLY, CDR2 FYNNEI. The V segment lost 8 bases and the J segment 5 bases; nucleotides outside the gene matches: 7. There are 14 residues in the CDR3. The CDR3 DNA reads TGTGCCAGCGGGACTAGAGAGGGGACCGGGGAGCTGTTTTTT. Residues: CASGTREGTGELFF.

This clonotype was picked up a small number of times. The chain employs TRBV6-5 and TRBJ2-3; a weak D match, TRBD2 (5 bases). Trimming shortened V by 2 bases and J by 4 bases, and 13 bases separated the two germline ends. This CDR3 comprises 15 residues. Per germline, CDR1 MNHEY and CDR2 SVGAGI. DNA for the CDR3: TGTGCCAGCAGTTACGGTTCCGAAGCGGCAGATACGCAGTATTTT. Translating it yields CASSYGSEAADTQYF.

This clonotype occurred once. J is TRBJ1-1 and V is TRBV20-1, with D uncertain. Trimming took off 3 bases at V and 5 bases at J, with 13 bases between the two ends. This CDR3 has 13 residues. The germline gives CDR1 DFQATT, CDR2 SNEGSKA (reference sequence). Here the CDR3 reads CSASAARRTEAFF. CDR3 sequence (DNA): TGCAGTGCTAGTGCGGCACGAAGGACTGAAGCTTTCTTT.

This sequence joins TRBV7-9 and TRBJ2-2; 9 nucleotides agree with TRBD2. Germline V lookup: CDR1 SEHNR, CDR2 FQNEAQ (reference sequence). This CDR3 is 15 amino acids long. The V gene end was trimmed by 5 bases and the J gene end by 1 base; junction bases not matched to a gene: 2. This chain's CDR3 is CASSNSGRNTGELFF. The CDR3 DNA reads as TGTGCCAGCAGCAATAGCGGGAGGAACACCGGGGAGCTGTTTTTT.

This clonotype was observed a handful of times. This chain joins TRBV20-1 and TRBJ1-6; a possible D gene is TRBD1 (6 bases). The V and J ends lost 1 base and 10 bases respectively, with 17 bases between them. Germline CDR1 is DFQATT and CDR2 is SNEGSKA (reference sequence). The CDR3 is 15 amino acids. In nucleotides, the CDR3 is TGCAGTGCTAGAGGACAGGATGCTTTAGGATCACCCCTCCACTTT. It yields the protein CSARGQDALGSPLHF.

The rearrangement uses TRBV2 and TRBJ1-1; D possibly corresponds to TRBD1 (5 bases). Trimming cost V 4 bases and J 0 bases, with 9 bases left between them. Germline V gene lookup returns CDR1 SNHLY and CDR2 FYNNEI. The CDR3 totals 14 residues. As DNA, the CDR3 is TGTGCCAGCAGTGTCGAGGGGATGAACACTGAAGCTTTCTTT. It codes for CASSVEGMNTEAFF.

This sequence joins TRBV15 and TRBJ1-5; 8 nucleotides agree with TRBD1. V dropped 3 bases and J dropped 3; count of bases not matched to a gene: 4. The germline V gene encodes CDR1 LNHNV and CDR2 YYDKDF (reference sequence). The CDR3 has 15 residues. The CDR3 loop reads CATSRDRAANQPQHF. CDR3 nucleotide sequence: TGTGCCACCAGCAGGGACAGGGCGGCCAATCAGCCCCAGCATTTT. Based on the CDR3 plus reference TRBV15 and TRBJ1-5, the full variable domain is DAMVIQNPRYQVTQFGKPVTLSCSQTLNHNVMYWYQQKSSQAPKLLFHYYDKDFNNEADTPDNFQSRRPNTSFCFLDIRSPGLGDTAMYLCATSRDRAANQPQHFGDGTRLSIL.

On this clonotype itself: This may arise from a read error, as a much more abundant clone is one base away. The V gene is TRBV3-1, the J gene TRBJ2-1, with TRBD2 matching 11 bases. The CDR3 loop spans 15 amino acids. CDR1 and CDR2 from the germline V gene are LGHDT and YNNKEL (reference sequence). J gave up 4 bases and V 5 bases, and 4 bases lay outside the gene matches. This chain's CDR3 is CASSDTSGGYNEQFF. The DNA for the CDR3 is TGTGCCAGCAGCGATACTAGCGGGGGATACAATGAGCAGTTCTTC.

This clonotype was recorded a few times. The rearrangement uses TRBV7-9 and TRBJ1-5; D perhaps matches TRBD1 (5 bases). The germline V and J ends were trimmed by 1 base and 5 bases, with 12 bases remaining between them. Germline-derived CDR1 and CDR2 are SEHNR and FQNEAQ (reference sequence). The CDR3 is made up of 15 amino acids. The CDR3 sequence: CASSLGGGDHQPQHF. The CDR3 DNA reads TGTGCCAGCAGCTTAGGAGGCGGGGACCATCAGCCCCAGCATTTT.

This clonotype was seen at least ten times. Here the CDR3 reads CASSSRLAGDAQYF. The CDR3 nucleotides are TGTGCCAGCAGCTCCAGACTAGCGGGAGACGCGCAGTATTTT. This chain joins TRBV28 and TRBJ2-3; 12 bases map to TRBD2. The CDR3 is 14 amino acids. Trimming took 6 bases from V and 10 from J; bases not matched to a gene: 8. Germline CDR1 and CDR2: MDHEN and SYDVKM.

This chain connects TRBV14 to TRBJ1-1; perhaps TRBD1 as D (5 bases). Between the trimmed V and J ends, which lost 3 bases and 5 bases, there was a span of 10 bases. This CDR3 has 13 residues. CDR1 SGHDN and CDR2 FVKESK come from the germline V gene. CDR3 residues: CASSHTGGTEAFF. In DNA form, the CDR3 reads TGTGCCAGCAGCCACACGGGGGGAACTGAAGCTTTCTTT.

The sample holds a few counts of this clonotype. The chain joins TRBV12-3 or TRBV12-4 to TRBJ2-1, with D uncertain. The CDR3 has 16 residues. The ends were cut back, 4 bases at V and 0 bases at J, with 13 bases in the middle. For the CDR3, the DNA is TGTGCCAGCAGTTCGTCCCTGACAAGCTCCTACAATGAGCAGTTCTTC. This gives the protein CASSSSLTSSYNEQFF.

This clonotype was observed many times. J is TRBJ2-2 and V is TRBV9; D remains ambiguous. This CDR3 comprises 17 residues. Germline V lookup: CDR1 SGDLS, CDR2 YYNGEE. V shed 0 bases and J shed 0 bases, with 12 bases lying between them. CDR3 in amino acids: CASSVAPDSPNTGELFF. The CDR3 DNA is TGTGCCAGCAGCGTAGCTCCCGACTCTCCGAACACCGGGGAGCTGTTTTTT.

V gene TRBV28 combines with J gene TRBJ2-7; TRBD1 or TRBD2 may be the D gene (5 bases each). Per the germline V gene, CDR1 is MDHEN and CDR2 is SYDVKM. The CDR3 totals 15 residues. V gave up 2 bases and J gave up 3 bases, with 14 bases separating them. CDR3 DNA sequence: TGTGCCAGCAGTTTAGGTGGGGGTAGACTCTACGAGCAGTACTTC. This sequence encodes CASSLGGGRLYEQYF. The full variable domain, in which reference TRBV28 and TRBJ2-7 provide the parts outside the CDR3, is DVKVTQSSRYLVKRTGEKVFLECVQDMDHENMFWYRQDPGLGLRLIYFSYDVKMKEKGDIPEGYSVSREKKERFSLILESASTNQTSMYLCASSLGGGRLYEQYFGPGTRLTVT.

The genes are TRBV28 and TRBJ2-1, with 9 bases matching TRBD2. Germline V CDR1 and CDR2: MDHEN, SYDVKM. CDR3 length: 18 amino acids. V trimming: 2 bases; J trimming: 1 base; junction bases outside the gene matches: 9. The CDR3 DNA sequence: TGTGCCAGCAGTTTACCGGCGGCGGGGGGGCTTTCCTACAATGAGCAGTTCTTC. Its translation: CASSLPAAGGLSYNEQFF. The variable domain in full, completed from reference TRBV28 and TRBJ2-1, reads DVKVTQSSRYLVKRTGEKVFLECVQDMDHENMFWYRQDPGLGLRLIYFSYDVKMKEKGDIPEGYSVSREKKERFSLILESASTNQTSMYLCASSLPAAGGLSYNEQFFGPGTRLTVL.

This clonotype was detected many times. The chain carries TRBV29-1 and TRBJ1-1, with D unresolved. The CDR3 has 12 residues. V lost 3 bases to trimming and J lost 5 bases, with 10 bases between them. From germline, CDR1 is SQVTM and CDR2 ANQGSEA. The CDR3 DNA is TGCAGCGTTGATACAGAACGGACTGAAGCTTTCTTT. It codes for CSVDTERTEAFF.

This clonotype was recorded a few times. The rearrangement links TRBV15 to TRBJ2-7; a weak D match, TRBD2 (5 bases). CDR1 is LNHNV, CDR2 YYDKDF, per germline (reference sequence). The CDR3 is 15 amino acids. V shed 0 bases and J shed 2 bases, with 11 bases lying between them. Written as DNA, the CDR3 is TGTGCCACCAGCAGAGAAGGCGGAGGCGCCTACGAGCAGTACTTC. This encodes CATSREGGGAYEQYF.

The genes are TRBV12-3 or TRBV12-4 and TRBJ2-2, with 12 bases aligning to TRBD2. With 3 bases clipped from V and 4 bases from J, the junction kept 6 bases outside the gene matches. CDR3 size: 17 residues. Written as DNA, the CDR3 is TGTGCCAGCAGTTTCCCACTAGCGGGGGGCGGCACCGGGGAGCTGTTTTTT. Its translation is CASSFPLAGGGTGELFF.

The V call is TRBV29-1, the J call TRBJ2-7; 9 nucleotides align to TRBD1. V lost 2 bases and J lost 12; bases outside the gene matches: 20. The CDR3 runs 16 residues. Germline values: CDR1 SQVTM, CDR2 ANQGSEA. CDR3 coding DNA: TGCAGCGTTGAAATGAGCGGAGTAGGACAGGGGTTTGAGAGGTACTTC. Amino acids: CSVEMSGVGQGFERYF.